This T cell receptor (beta chain) stems from a study of vaccination effects on CD4 cells after COVID-19. Background on the study: Post-vaccine draws lagged the second dose by a median of 72 days. Study-level results: Healthy vaccinees' vaccine-induced clones included only 1 of 255 that recognized common cold coronaviruses.

CD4+ T cells specific for antigen were expanded with viral peptide pools by the ViraFEST assay before sequencing. With roughly 9 days of culture completed, CD4+ T cells were isolated. All participants had two doses of either the BNT162b2 or mRNA-1273 vaccine. Each vaccine recipient was nucleocapsid antibody negative and had no prior SARS-CoV-2 infection. With respect to this clone: Its antigen is still unknown.

Assay: immunoSEQ multiplex PCR; the TCRdb copy retains only in-frame clones and omits some. The repertoire holds just under 60,000 clones, with roughly 80% as singletons. V was clipped by 4 bases and J by 6 bases; unmatched bases: 3. Germline V gene data show CDR1 as MNHEY and CDR2 as SMNVEV (reference sequence). CDR3 length: 13 residues. This clonotype was obtained from a human donor who received a COVID-19 vaccine. Sequencing was performed on CD4+ T cells from PBMCs cultured with HCoV-OC43 spike peptides, taken after COVID-19 vaccination. The subset: HCoV-OC43 spike overlapping peptide pool stimulation. The rearrangement uses TRBV27 and TRBJ1-2, with 9 bases matching TRBD1. The CDR3 DNA reads as TGTGCCAGCAGTTCATGGACAGGGGATGGCTACACCTTC. Amino acids: CASSSWTGDGYTF.